The source of this T cell receptor beta chain is a study of cytomegalovirus exposure and HLA in healthy donors. This CDR3 comprises 14 residues. CDR1 is SGHVS, CDR2 FQNEAQ, per germline. V was shortened by 5 bases and J by 3 bases, with 11 bases between the two germline ends. TCRdb keeps only in-frame clones here, not all; method: immunoSEQ multiplex PCR. This table has 250,000 to 300,000 clones, 80% to 90% appearing once. Only a few counts were recorded for this clone. What it binds is not known. Study-wide results and caveats: Reportedly, cytomegalovirus status was diagnosed with high sensitivity and specificity. Researchers catalogued 160 or so TCR beta chains as cytomegalovirus-associated. Rarity characterized most TCR sequences, yet some public TCRs appeared in many donors.

Source material: PBMCs. The receptor was isolated from a woman aged 18 to 35 in good health and CMV-seronegative. The chain combines TRBV7-8 with TRBJ1-3; no clear D gene. In DNA, the CDR3 is TGTGCCAGCAGCCCCGGGTCTAGTGGAAACACCATATATTTT. It encodes CASSPGSSGNTIYF.